The subject of this entry is one T cell receptor beta chain. TCR beta CDR3 region amplification was performed from RNA transcripts. HTBI primers were employed in a first-round RT-PCR of the TCR CDR3. TCRdb analysed the multiplex PCR reads with MiXCR anew, one entry per CDR3 protein. This sample has 300,000 to 450,000 distinct CDR3 sequences, with around 15% found just once. These data belong to a study of T cells in Graves' hyperthyroidism and ophthalmopathy. Germline assignment: CDR1 MNHNY and CDR2 SVGAGI (reference sequence). After removal of 2 bases from V and 6 bases from J, the junction contained 4 bases not matched to a gene. The CDR3 runs 13 residues.

This clonotype originated in a woman under 40 with Graves' ophthalmopathy. Sequencing input: blood. V and J are TRBV6-6 and TRBJ2-7; 7 bases fit TRBD1. The DNA of the CDR3 is TGTGCCAGCAGTTACCCCCGACAGGGCGAGCAGTACTTC. Translation gives CASSYPRQGEQYF.